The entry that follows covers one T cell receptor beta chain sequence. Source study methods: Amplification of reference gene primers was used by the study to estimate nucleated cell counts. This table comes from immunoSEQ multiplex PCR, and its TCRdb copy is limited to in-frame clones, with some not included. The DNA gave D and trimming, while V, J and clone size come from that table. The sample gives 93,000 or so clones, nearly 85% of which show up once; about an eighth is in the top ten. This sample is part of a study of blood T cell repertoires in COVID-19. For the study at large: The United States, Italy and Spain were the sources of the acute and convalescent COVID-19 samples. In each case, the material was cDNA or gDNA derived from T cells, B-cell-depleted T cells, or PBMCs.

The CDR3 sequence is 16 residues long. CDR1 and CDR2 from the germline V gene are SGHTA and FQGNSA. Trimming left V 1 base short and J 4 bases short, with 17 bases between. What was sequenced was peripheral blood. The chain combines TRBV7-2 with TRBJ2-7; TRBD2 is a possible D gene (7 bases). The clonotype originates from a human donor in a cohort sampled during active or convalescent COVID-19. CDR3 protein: CASSLVVGGPGYEQYF. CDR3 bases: TGTGCCAGCAGCTTAGTCGTCGGGGGGCCAGGGTACGAGCAGTACTTC.